This TCR beta chain was sequenced in a study of identifying expanded T cells in peripheral blood. The CDR3 contains 13 residues. Germline CDR1 and CDR2: SEHNR and FQNEAQ (reference sequence). V was trimmed by 4 bases and J by 7 bases, leaving 11 bases between them. Overall study results and limits: Clone count variance between two-week samples rose with total template count. About 1.3 clones differed between technical replicates, versus about 16 and 19 over time.

Produced via immunoSEQ multiplex PCR; TCRdb's table is partial and in-frame only. The table lists some 100,000 clones, over 75% of them singletons, with about 5.9% in the top ten. Worth noting for this clone: Antigen unknown.

Collection occurred without any documented infections or immune events in donors. The clonotype was recovered from a person aged 18-70 years in good health. V gene TRBV7-9 combines with J gene TRBJ2-1; D unclear. What was sequenced was blood. Here the CDR3 reads CASSSSQPNEQFF. DNA for the CDR3: TGTGCCAGCAGCTCATCACAACCAAATGAGCAGTTCTTC.